This T cell receptor beta chain derives from a study of blood T cells in healthy people across ages. Study-wide results and caveats: The study lacked donor CMV status, which possibly confounded expanded clonotype changes.

It was with a sample-barcoded 5' primer and a J-beta primer mix that a second PCR of roughly 7 to 12 cycles was run. TCRdb analysed the 5' RACE reads with MiXCR anew, one entry per CDR3 protein. The sample consists of about 570,000 distinct CDR3 sequences, about 27% of them appearing once. Drawing of peripheral blood yielded roughly 10 milliliters from each donor. This clonotype was recorded at least ten times. Antigen: not known. These sequences were also reported in another study, on T cells of mothers and their children. That source reports: Samples were provided by three healthy Caucasian mothers and their six children. Slightly, though not significantly, more overlap was seen in related than in unrelated mother-child pairs.

This sequence was found in a boy between 2 and 10 years old in good health. Sample: blood.

CDR3 sequence (DNA): TGTGCCAGCAGAGTTAGCGGCCAAGAGACCCAGTACTTC. It specifies CASRVSGQETQYF. This sequence joins TRBV6-1 and TRBJ2-5, with TRBD2 as a possible D gene (6 bases). The CDR3 is 13 amino acids. V was clipped by 6 bases and J by 1 base, with 9 bases between them. Germline CDR1 is MNHNS and CDR2 is SASEGT.